The 18 T cell receptor beta chains below come from one sample, sequenced in a study of T cell responses to AZD1222 COVID-19 vaccine. Libraries were prepared by immunoSEQ multiplex PCR; TCRdb keeps only in-frame clonotypes and omits some of them. The data show around 130,000 clones, about 93% seen once. The specimen comprised peripheral blood, sampled on day 0 of AZD1222 vaccination. These receptor sequences come from an adult in good health.

The genes are TRBV19 and TRBJ1-1; 9 nucleotides align to TRBD1. This CDR3 has 14 amino acids. V dropped 8 bases and J dropped 3; count of bases not matched to a gene: 7. The germline V gene encodes CDR1 LNHDA and CDR2 SQIVND (reference sequence). The CDR3 loop reads CASAPTGGYTEAFF. CDR3 nucleotide sequence: TGTGCCAGTGCTCCTACAGGGGGCTACACTGAAGCTTTCTTT.

This rearrangement joins TRBV11-1 to TRBJ2-2; D is unclear. The ends were cut back, 3 bases at V and 2 bases at J, with 1 base in the middle. The germline CDR1 and CDR2 sequences are SGHAT and FQDESV (reference sequence). The CDR3 covers 12 residues. The CDR3, as DNA: TGTGCCAGCAGCTTCAACACCGGGGAGCTGTTTTTT. Its translation is CASSFNTGELFF.

The chain couples TRBV30 to TRBJ2-7; D is unclear. Germline V gene data show CDR1 as GTSNPN and CDR2 as SVGIG (reference sequence). This CDR3 spans 12 amino acids. Trimming removed 2 bases at V and 2 bases at J, with 7 bases between. CDR3 bases: TGTGCCTGGAGTTCCTCTCCCTACGAGCAGTACTTC. Protein: CAWSSSPYEQYF.

The CDR3 coding sequence is TGCGCCAGTAACAGGGCTCTGAACACTGAAGCTTTCTTT. This codes for CASNRALNTEAFF. V and J are TRBV23-1 and TRBJ1-1; D may be TRBD1 (6 bases). TRBV23-1 falls under the ORF class, with uncertain function. V lost 9 bases and J lost 0, with 11 bases in between. CDR3 length equals 13 residues.

The chain has TRBV25-1 and TRBJ2-1, with D perhaps TRBD1 (5 bases). V was shortened by 1 base and J by 12 bases, with 13 bases between the two germline ends. Germline CDR1 MGHDK, CDR2 SYGVNS. The CDR3 is 13 amino acids. The CDR3 here is CASSEWQGEGQFF. The CDR3 DNA is TGTGCCAGCAGTGAATGGCAGGGTGAAGGGCAGTTCTTC. Combining the CDR3 with reference TRBV25-1 and TRBJ2-1 gives the whole variable domain EADIYQTPRYLVIGTGKKITLECSQTMGHDKMYWYQQDPGMELHLIHYSYGVNSTEKGDLSSESTVSRIRTEHFPLTLESARPSHTSQYLCASSEWQGEGQFFGPGTRLTVL.

V gene TRBV5-8 combines with J gene TRBJ2-1; 7 positions match TRBD2. The CDR3 totals 15 residues. Trimming removed 7 bases from V and 8 bases from J; junction bases left unmatched: 15. CDR1 is SGHTS, CDR2 YDEGEE, per germline. The CDR3 DNA sequence: TGTGCCAGCTCATCCGGGACTACCAACTCAGATGAGCAGTTCTTC. Its protein is CASSSGTTNSDEQFF. Based on the CDR3 plus reference TRBV5-8 and TRBJ2-1, the full variable domain is EAGVTQSPTHLIKTRGQQATLRCSPISGHTSVYWYQQALGLGLQFLLWYDEGEERNRGNFPPRFSGRQFPNYSSELNVNALELEDSALYLCASSSGTTNSDEQFFGPGTRLTVL.

V is TRBV5-1 and J is TRBJ2-2; 7 nucleotides agree with TRBD2. The ends lost 4 bases at V and 3 bases at J; junction bases unmatched: 9. CDR1 is SGHRS and CDR2 is YFSETQ in the germline V gene. The CDR3 has 16 residues. DNA of the CDR3: TGCGCCAGCAGCCCCGGGGAGGGTATTTACACCGGGGAGCTGTTTTTT. It encodes CASSPGEGIYTGELFF.

V gene TRBV5-8 combines with J gene TRBJ1-3; tentative D call: TRBD1 (5 bases). The CDR3 runs to 14 residues. Germline CDR1 reads SGHTS; CDR2 reads YDEGEE. Trimming took off 0 bases at V and 3 bases at J, with 7 bases between the two ends. CDR3 protein: CASSLGGFGNTIYF. The CDR3 DNA reads TGTGCCAGCAGCTTGGGGGGCTTTGGAAACACCATATATTTT.

This chain links TRBV1 with TRBJ1-3. TRBV1 is deemed a pseudogene. CDR3 length equals 18 residues. The CDR3 spells CTSSQVKGGRGVRNTIYF. The CDR3 bases are TGCACCAGCAGCCAAGTAAAAGGAGGGCGAGGGGTTAGAAACACCATATATTTT.

The chain joins TRBV5-1 to TRBJ2-1; D is uncertain. The CDR3 runs to 16 residues. The ends were cut back, 1 base at V and 0 bases at J, with 11 bases in the middle. CDR1 SGHRS and CDR2 YFSETQ come from the germline V gene. DNA for the CDR3: TGCGCCAGCAGCTTGAGTTCCGGGTCCTCCTACAATGAGCAGTTCTTC. It codes for CASSLSSGSSYNEQFF. Full variable domain (missing parts from reference TRBV5-1 and TRBJ2-1): KAGVTQTPRYLIKTRGQQVTLSCSPISGHRSVSWYQQTPGQGLQFLFEYFSETQRNKGNFPGRFSGRQFSNSRSEMNVSTLELGDSALYLCASSLSSGSSYNEQFFGPGTRLTVL.

This clone was detected once. V gene TRBV19 combines with J gene TRBJ2-6, with no clear D. The CDR3 spans 20 residues. V was clipped by 7 bases and J by 0 bases, with 25 bases between them. From germline, CDR1 is LNHDA and CDR2 SQIVND (reference sequence). CDR3 coding DNA: TGTGCCAGTACTCAAAAAACACGTAGAGGTATCAGCTCTGGGGCCAACGTCCTGACTTTC. Residues: CASTQKTRRGISSGANVLTF.

The V call is TRBV11-2, the J call TRBJ2-7; D might be TRBD2 (5 bases). V was trimmed by 3 bases and J by 9 bases, leaving 12 bases between them. This CDR3 has 12 residues. Germline CDR1 is SGHAT and CDR2 is FQNNGV. CDR3: CASSFSGVAQYF. The CDR3 nucleotides are TGTGCCAGCAGCTTCTCCGGGGTCGCGCAGTACTTC. The whole variable domain, remainder taken from reference TRBV11-2 and TRBJ2-7, is EAGVAQSPRYKIIEKRQSVAFWCNPISGHATLYWYQQILGQGPKLLIQFQNNGVVDDSQLPKDRFSAERLKGVDSTLKIQPAKLEDSAVYLCASSFSGVAQYFGPGTRLTVT.

This clone came up once. The V and J genes are TRBV18 and TRBJ1-4, with D possibly matching TRBD1 (5 bases). Germline assignment: CDR1 KGHSH and CDR2 LQKENI. The CDR3 sequence is 16 residues long. Trimming took off 3 bases at V and 4 bases at J, with 15 bases between the two ends. CDR3 sequence reads: CASSPGNGALNEKLFF. CDR3 nucleotide sequence: TGTGCCAGCTCACCGGGCAACGGGGCCCTTAATGAAAAACTGTTTTTT.

The rearrangement links TRBV6-6 to TRBJ2-1, with TRBD2 matching 10 bases. V shed 5 bases and J 6 bases; nucleotides not matched to a gene: 4. The CDR3 runs 14 residues. Germline CDR1 MNHNY, CDR2 SVGAGI (reference sequence). CDR3 protein: CASSRTSGGNEQFF. Here the CDR3 DNA reads TGTGCCAGCAGTCGGACTAGCGGTGGCAATGAGCAGTTCTTC.

The chain employs TRBV10-2 and TRBJ1-4; D is unresolved. This CDR3 has 14 amino acids. V was pared by 4 bases and J by 10 bases, with 16 bases between. The germline gives CDR1 WSHSY, CDR2 SAAADI. Here the CDR3 reads CASSAPPALGKLFF. In DNA form, the CDR3 reads TGCGCCAGCAGTGCCCCCCCAGCACTGGGAAAACTGTTTTTT.

The CDR3 DNA sequence: TGTGCCAGCAGCTTCCTAGCTGGAAACACCATATATTTT. Translating gives CASSFLAGNTIYF. The chain carries TRBV5-8 and TRBJ1-3; D gene ambiguous. The length of the CDR3 is 13 residues. The ends were cut back, 2 bases at V and 2 bases at J, with 5 bases in the middle. Germline loops: CDR1 SGHTS, CDR2 YDEGEE.

This rearrangement joins TRBV7-7 to TRBJ2-3, with 7 bases that match TRBD1. Germline CDR1 and CDR2: SSHAT and FNYEAQ (reference sequence). Germline trimming cut 3 bases from V and 0 bases from J; bases unmatched to any gene: 6. The CDR3 spans 16 residues. The CDR3 nucleotides read TGTGCCAGCAGCTTGGGGGTGACAGGGAGCACAGATACGCAGTATTTT. This translates into CASSLGVTGSTDTQYF.

J is TRBJ2-7 and V is TRBV4-1, with D hard to call. This CDR3 has 13 amino acids. Germline values: CDR1 MGHRA, CDR2 YSYEKL. Trimming took 2 bases from V and 2 from J, leaving 7 bases between them. CDR3 loop: CASSQYDTYEQYF. CDR3 in DNA: TGCGCCAGCAGCCAATACGATACCTACGAGCAGTACTTC.